These 17 T cell receptor beta chains came from one sample sequenced in a study of control samples from healthy donors and cancer patients. Sequencing used immunoSEQ multiplex PCR; TCRdb keeps in-frame clones, though not all of them. The profile shows tens of thousands of clones, around 90% of them singletons. Sequencing input: PBMCs. Receptors originate from a man aged 40-55 years with colorectal cancer.

In its sample, this clone was seen once. The rearrangement joins TRBV19 to TRBJ1-2, with D possibly matching TRBD1 (5 bases). The V end was cut by 5 bases, the J end by 5 bases, with 12 bases between. This CDR3 region has 13 residues. The V gene's germline CDR1 is LNHDA and CDR2 SQIVND (reference sequence). CDR3 bases: TGTGCCAGTAGTCGGGGGAAAGAATATGGCTACACCTTC. The encoded protein is CASSRGKEYGYTF.

V gene TRBV12-3 or TRBV12-4 combines with J gene TRBJ2-7; D call uncertain. This CDR3 is 12 amino acids long. Trimming removed 1 base at V and 6 bases at J, with 7 bases between. In nucleotides, the CDR3 is TGTGCCAGCAGTTTAGTCAGAACCGAGCAGTACTTC. Its translation is CASSLVRTEQYF.

The V gene is TRBV28, the J gene TRBJ2-7; 8 nucleotides line up with TRBD2. Germline CDR1 is MDHEN and CDR2 is SYDVKM. V was pared by 5 bases and J by 7 bases, with 19 bases of the junction left unmatched. The CDR3 runs 17 residues. CDR3 sequence reads: CASSPPPWREAPLEQYF. DNA for the CDR3: TGTGCCAGCAGTCCCCCCCCTTGGCGGGAGGCCCCTCTGGAGCAGTACTTC.

The chain uses TRBV30 and TRBJ2-5; D not certain. CDR3 length: 12 amino acids. Germline loops: CDR1 GTSNPN, CDR2 SVGIG (reference sequence). Between the trimmed V and J ends, which lost 4 bases and 4 bases, there was a span of 10 bases. This CDR3 is CAWTDGSETQYF. The CDR3 nucleotides read TGTGCCTGGACGGACGGGTCAGAGACCCAGTACTTC.

This chain joins TRBV5-4 and TRBJ2-7, with 11 bases matching TRBD2. This CDR3 region has 18 residues. V dropped 4 bases and J dropped 8; count of bases not matched to a gene: 20. Germline-derived CDR1 and CDR2 are SGHNT and YYREEE (reference sequence). CDR3 region: CASSRRGTSGPWVVKQYF. As DNA, the CDR3 is TGTGCCAGCAGCCGGCGAGGGACTAGCGGACCTTGGGTTGTCAAGCAGTACTTC.

The V gene is TRBV30, the J gene TRBJ1-1; no firm D call. V was shortened by 4 bases and J by 2 bases, with 11 bases between the two germline ends. There are 13 residues in the CDR3. Germline CDR1 reads GTSNPN; CDR2 reads SVGIG (reference sequence). CDR3 sequence: CAWTLGRNTEAFF. As DNA, the CDR3 is TGTGCCTGGACCTTGGGAAGAAACACTGAAGCTTTCTTT. Supplemented by reference TRBV30 and TRBJ1-1, the full variable domain reads SQTIHQWPATLVQPVGSPLSLECTVEGTSNPNLYWYRQAAGRGLQLLFYSVGIGQISSEVPQNLSASRPQDRQFILSSKKLLLSDSGFYLCAWTLGRNTEAFFGQGTRLTVV.

This clone occurred once. The chain uses TRBV12-3 or TRBV12-4 and TRBJ2-2; D gene uncertain. The CDR3 has 12 residues. The germline V and J ends were trimmed by 6 bases and 2 bases, with 4 bases remaining between them. CDR3 sequence: CASRLNTGELFF. The CDR3 DNA reads TGTGCCAGCAGACTTAACACCGGGGAGCTGTTTTTT.

The rearrangement joins TRBV11-2 to TRBJ2-1; 8 nucleotides line up with TRBD2. Germline CDR1 SGHAT, CDR2 FQNNGV. V lost 5 bases, J lost 1 base, and 4 bases stayed unmatched. The CDR3 contains 15 residues. In DNA form, the CDR3 reads TGTGCCAGCAGCCTAGCGGGTCTATCCTACAATGAGCAGTTCTTC. This translates into CASSLAGLSYNEQFF. Using reference TRBV11-2 and TRBJ2-1 for the parts outside the CDR3, the full variable domain is EAGVAQSPRYKIIEKRQSVAFWCNPISGHATLYWYQQILGQGPKLLIQFQNNGVVDDSQLPKDRFSAERLKGVDSTLKIQPAKLEDSAVYLCASSLAGLSYNEQFFGPGTRLTVL.

The chain has TRBV11-3 and TRBJ2-2; D uncertain. Germline V gene data show CDR1 as SGHNT and CDR2 as YENEEA. This CDR3 is built from 13 residues. V was cut by 2 bases and J by 8 bases, with 9 bases left in between. The DNA for the CDR3 is TGTGCCAGCAGCTTAAAAGTTCGTGGGGAGCTGTTTTTT. Residues: CASSLKVRGELFF.

The rearrangement joins TRBV19 to TRBJ2-5, with TRBD2 as a possible D gene (5 bases). V was trimmed by 8 bases and J by 1 base, leaving 8 bases between them. This CDR3 contains 12 residues. The germline V gene has CDR1 LNHDA and CDR2 SQIVND (reference sequence). The CDR3 loop reads CASSGIQETQYF. Written as DNA, the CDR3 is TGTGCCAGTTCCGGGATCCAAGAGACCCAGTACTTC.

V is TRBV11-2 and J is TRBJ2-7, with a possible D match to TRBD1 (5 bases). The CDR3 runs to 13 residues. Germline CDR1 reads SGHAT; CDR2 reads FQNNGV. V was shortened by 8 bases and J by 2 bases, with 13 bases between the two germline ends. The chain's CDR3 is CASSQGDPYEQYF. The CDR3 DNA reads as TGTGCCAGCTCGCAAGGGGATCCCTACGAGCAGTACTTC.

The chain carries TRBV7-9 and TRBJ2-1, with D tentatively TRBD2 (6 bases). V was shortened by 3 bases and J by 7 bases, with 28 bases between the two germline ends. The CDR3 has 19 amino acids. Germline V gives CDR1 SEHNR, CDR2 FQNEAQ (reference sequence). CDR3 sequence reads: CASSFRGLRGPDRSNEQFF. The CDR3 DNA is TGTGCCAGCAGCTTTAGGGGACTCAGAGGCCCAGATAGAAGTAATGAGCAGTTCTTC.

The rearrangement joins TRBV6-1 to TRBJ2-7; 12 positions match TRBD2. The CDR3 consists of 16 residues. Germline V gene sequence: CDR1 MNHNS, CDR2 SASEGT. Trimming at V came to 3 bases and at J to 5 bases, leaving 8 bases not matched to a gene. The CDR3 nucleotides read TGTGCCAGCAGTGAGTCCGGGACTAGCGGGTCACACGAGCAGTACTTC. Translating gives CASSESGTSGSHEQYF.

This clone was found a few times. This sequence joins TRBV19 and TRBJ1-4; a weak D match, TRBD1 (6 bases). Germline lookup yields CDR1 LNHDA and CDR2 SQIVND (reference sequence). The CDR3 covers 15 residues. V gave up 4 bases and J gave up 1 base, with 10 bases separating them. CDR3 protein: CASSKIGGTNEKLFF. In nucleotides, the CDR3 is TGTGCCAGTAGTAAGATAGGGGGAACTAATGAAAAACTGTTTTTT.

The V and J genes are TRBV19 and TRBJ2-2; TRBD1 matches at 8 bases. Unmatched junction bases numbered 6, after V lost 3 bases and J lost 6 bases. The CDR3 spans 15 residues. In germline, CDR1 is LNHDA, CDR2 SQIVND (reference sequence). CDR3: CASSIRGRISGELFF. The CDR3 DNA follows: TGTGCCAGTAGTATCAGGGGGCGGATTTCCGGGGAGCTGTTTTTT.

The chain carries TRBV4-1 and TRBJ2-1; perhaps TRBD1 as D (6 bases). Germline V gene lookup returns CDR1 MGHRA and CDR2 YSYEKL. This CDR3 has 20 residues. V lost 4 bases, J lost 3 bases, and 28 bases lay in between. DNA of the CDR3: TGCGCCAGCAGCCCTCGAAATCTGAGAGGCGGCAGGGGCTACTACAATGAGCAGTTCTTC. Protein product: CASSPRNLRGGRGYYNEQFF.

This clone was observed a single time. This chain connects TRBV30 to TRBJ2-7, with 8 positions matching TRBD2. J lost 5 bases, V lost 0 bases, and 9 bases had no gene match. The CDR3 sequence is 15 residues long. In germline, CDR1 is GTSNPN, CDR2 SVGIG (reference sequence). CDR3 coding DNA: TGTGCCTGGAGTGTACGGGTGACTAGCGTCCACGAGCAGTACTTC. Residues: CAWSVRVTSVHEQYF.